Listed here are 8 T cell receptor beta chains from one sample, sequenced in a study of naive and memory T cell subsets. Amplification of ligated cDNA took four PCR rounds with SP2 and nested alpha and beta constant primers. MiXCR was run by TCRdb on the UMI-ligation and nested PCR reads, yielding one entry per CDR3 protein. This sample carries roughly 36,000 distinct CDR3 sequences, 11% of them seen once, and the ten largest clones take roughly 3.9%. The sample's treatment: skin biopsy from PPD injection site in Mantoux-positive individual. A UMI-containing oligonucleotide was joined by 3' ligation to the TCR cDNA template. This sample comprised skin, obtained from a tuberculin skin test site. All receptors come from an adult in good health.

DNA of the CDR3: TGCAGTGCAAAAGGACTAGCGGGCAGCACCGGGGAGCTGTTTTTT. Its protein product is CSAKGLAGSTGELFF. The rearrangement joins TRBV20-1 to TRBJ2-2; 11 bases align to TRBD2. V dropped 6 bases and J dropped 4; count of bases not matched to a gene: 7. The CDR3 covers 15 residues. Germline-derived CDR1 and CDR2 are DFQATT and SNEGSKA (reference sequence).

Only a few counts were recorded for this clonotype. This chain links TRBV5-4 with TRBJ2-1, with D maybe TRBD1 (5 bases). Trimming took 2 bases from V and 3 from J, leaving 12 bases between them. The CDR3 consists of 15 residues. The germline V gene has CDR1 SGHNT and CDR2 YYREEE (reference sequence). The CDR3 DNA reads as TGTGCCAGCAGCTTCCAGAGACAGCACTACAATGAGCAGTTCTTC. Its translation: CASSFQRQHYNEQFF.

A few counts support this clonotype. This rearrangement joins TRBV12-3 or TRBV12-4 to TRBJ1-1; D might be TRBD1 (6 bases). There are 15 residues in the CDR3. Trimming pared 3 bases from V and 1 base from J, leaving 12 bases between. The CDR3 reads CASSFTGSPNTEAFF. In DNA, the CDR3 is TGTGCCAGCAGTTTTACAGGGTCCCCGAACACTGAAGCTTTCTTT.

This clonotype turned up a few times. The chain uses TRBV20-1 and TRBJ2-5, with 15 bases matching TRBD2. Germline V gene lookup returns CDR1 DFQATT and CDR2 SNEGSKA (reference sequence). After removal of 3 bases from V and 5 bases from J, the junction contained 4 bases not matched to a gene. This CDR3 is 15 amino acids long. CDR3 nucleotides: TGCAGTGCTAGTGGGACTAGCGGGGGGATTGAGACCCAGTACTTC. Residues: CSASGTSGGIETQYF.

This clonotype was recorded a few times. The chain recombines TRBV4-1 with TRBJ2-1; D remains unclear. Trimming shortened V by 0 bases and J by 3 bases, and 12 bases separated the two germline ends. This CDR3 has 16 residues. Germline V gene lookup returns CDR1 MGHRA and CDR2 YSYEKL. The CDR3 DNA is TGCGCCAGCAGCCAAGAGTGGCTAGTGGACTACAATGAGCAGTTCTTC. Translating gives CASSQEWLVDYNEQFF.

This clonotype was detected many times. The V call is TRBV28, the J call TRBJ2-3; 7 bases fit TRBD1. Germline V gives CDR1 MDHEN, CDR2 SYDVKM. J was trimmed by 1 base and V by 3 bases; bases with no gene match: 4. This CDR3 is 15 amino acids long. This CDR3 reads CASSFNRGGTDTQYF. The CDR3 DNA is TGTGCCAGCAGTTTTAACAGGGGAGGCACAGATACGCAGTATTTT.

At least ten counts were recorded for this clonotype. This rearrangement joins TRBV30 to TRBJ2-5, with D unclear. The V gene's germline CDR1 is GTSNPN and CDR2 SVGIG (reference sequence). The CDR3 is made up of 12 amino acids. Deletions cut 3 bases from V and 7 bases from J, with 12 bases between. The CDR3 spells CAWSPSWGTQYF. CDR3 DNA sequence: TGTGCCTGGAGCCCTTCATGGGGGACCCAGTACTTC. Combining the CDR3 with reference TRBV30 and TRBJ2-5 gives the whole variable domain SQTIHQWPATLVQPVGSPLSLECTVEGTSNPNLYWYRQAAGRGLQLLFYSVGIGQISSEVPQNLSASRPQDRQFILSSKKLLLSDSGFYLCAWSPSWGTQYFGPGTRLLVL.

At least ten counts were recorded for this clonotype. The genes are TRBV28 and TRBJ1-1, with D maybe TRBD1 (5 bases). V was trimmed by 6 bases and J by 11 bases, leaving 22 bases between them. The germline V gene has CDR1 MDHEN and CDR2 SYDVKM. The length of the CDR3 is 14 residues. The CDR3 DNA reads TGTGCCAGCAGACGACAGAGTTTATTTGAGGGGGCTTTCTTT. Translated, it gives CASRRQSLFEGAFF. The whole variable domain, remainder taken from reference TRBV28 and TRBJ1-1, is DVKVTQSSRYLVKRTGEKVFLECVQDMDHENMFWYRQDPGLGLRLIYFSYDVKMKEKGDIPEGYSVSREKKERFSLILESASTNQTSMYLCASRRQSLFEGAFFGQGTRLTVV.